The 20 T cell receptor beta chains presented below share a single source sample, sequenced in a study of breast tumors, draining lymph nodes, adjacent tissues. Using its own MiXCR run on the multiplex PCR reads, TCRdb lists one record per CDR3 protein. The table has 20,000 to 25,000 distinct CDR3 sequences, about 38% seen once. Sequencing input: breast tumor tissue. All receptors come from a female donor with breast cancer. Some clones in this sample may be carry-over from other donors' samples.

This clonotype was counted ten times or more. A much larger clone lies a single base off, so this may be a read error. The chain links TRBV20-1 to TRBJ2-1; TRBD2 might be the D (6 bases). V gave up 2 bases and J gave up 15 bases, with 17 bases separating them. CDR3 size: 12 residues. Germline V gives CDR1 DFQATT, CDR2 SNEGSKA (reference sequence). CDR3 protein: CSARTGDSGPFF. CDR3 nucleotides: TGCAGTGCTAGAACTGGGGACTCGGGGCCGTTCTTC.

This clonotype was seen more than once but under ten times. With a much larger clone just one base away, this may be a read error. The CDR3 bases are TGTGCCAGCAGCTTTGAGGTCCCCTACACCTTC. Translated: CASSFEVPYTF. V usage is TRBV5-4 and J usage is TRBJ1-2; D gene unclear. V was clipped by 2 bases and J by 10 bases, with 9 bases between them. Looked up from germline, CDR1 is SGHNT and CDR2 is YYREEE (reference sequence). This CDR3 region has 11 residues.

The rearrangement uses TRBV7-9 and TRBJ2-3, with D tentatively TRBD2 (6 bases). Trimming left V 7 bases short and J 2 bases short, with 10 bases between. In germline, CDR1 is SEHNR, CDR2 FQNEAQ (reference sequence). The CDR3 sequence is 13 residues long. Written as DNA, the CDR3 is TGTGCCAGCAAGTGGGGGGACACAGATACGCAGTATTTT. Protein product: CASKWGDTDTQYF. Based on the CDR3 plus reference TRBV7-9 and TRBJ2-3, the full variable domain is DTGVSQNPRHKITKRGQNVTFRCDPISEHNRLYWYRQTLGQGPEFLTYFQNEAQLEKSRLLSDRFSAERPKGSFSTLEIQRTEQGDSAMYLCASKWGDTDTQYFGPGTRLTVL.

This clonotype is medium-sized. The gene calls are TRBV25-1 and TRBJ2-3; 9 positions agree with TRBD2. This CDR3 has 14 residues. CDR1 is MGHDK, CDR2 SYGVNS, per germline. Trimming took 6 bases from V and 5 from J; bases not matched to a gene: 6. The CDR3 reads CASRVAGEIDTQYF. The CDR3 DNA reads TGTGCCAGCAGAGTAGCGGGAGAGATAGATACGCAGTATTTT. Full variable domain (missing parts from reference TRBV25-1 and TRBJ2-3): EADIYQTPRYLVIGTGKKITLECSQTMGHDKMYWYQQDPGMELHLIHYSYGVNSTEKGDLSSESTVSRIRTEHFPLTLESARPSHTSQYLCASRVAGEIDTQYFGPGTRLTVL.

This sequence joins TRBV7-9 and TRBJ2-7; D possibly corresponds to TRBD1 (5 bases). The CDR3 totals 15 residues. With 0 bases removed from V and 5 bases from J, the gap between germline ends came to 14 bases. Germline CDR1 SEHNR, CDR2 FQNEAQ (reference sequence). The CDR3 reads CASSLAGQWSDEQYF. The CDR3 DNA sequence: TGTGCCAGCAGCTTAGCGGGGCAGTGGTCTGACGAGCAGTACTTC.

J is TRBJ2-2 and V is TRBV2, with 7 nucleotides matching TRBD1. The V gene's germline CDR1 is SNHLY and CDR2 FYNNEI. The CDR3 length is 13 residues. Unmatched junction bases numbered 4, after V lost 4 bases and J lost 8 bases. DNA for the CDR3: TGTGCCAGCAGTGTACAGGGGCCGGGGGAGCTGTTTTTT. It specifies CASSVQGPGELFF. Combining the CDR3 with reference TRBV2 and TRBJ2-2 gives the whole variable domain EPEVTQTPSHQVTQMGQEVILRCVPISNHLYFYWYRQILGQKVEFLVSFYNNEISEKSEIFDDQFSVERPDGSNFTLKIRSTKLEDSAMYFCASSVQGPGELFFGEGSRLTVL.

The chain uses TRBV12-3 or TRBV12-4 and TRBJ2-1; 7 bases are shared with TRBD1. CDR3 length: 13 amino acids. V shed 6 bases and J 5 bases; nucleotides not matched to a gene: 4. The CDR3 DNA reads TGTGCCAGCAGAGCGACAGGGAACAATGAGCAGTTCTTC. Protein product: CASRATGNNEQFF.

This clonotype showed up many times. The chain uses TRBV19 and TRBJ2-1, with 12 bases fitting TRBD2. This CDR3 is built from 14 residues. With 7 bases clipped from V and 7 bases from J, the junction kept 5 bases outside the gene matches. Germline V CDR1 and CDR2: LNHDA, SQIVND (reference sequence). This CDR3 is CASNSLAGGNEQFF. The CDR3 DNA reads TGTGCCAGTAACTCCCTAGCGGGGGGGAATGAGCAGTTCTTC.

This clonotype was observed at least ten times. Written as DNA, the CDR3 is TGTGCCAGCAGTGACCTTATGAGAAATACGCAGTATTTT. This gives the protein CASSDLMRNTQYF. The chain uses TRBV6-4 and TRBJ2-3; D uncertain. Deletions cut 2 bases from V and 7 bases from J, with 10 bases between. This CDR3 spans 13 amino acids. The germline CDR1 and CDR2 sequences are MRHNA and SNTAGT.

This clonotype was seen once. The J gene is TRBJ2-5, the V gene TRBV19; unclear D gene. V lost 0 bases, J lost 5 bases, and 1 base lay in between. CDR3 length: 11 amino acids. Germline V gene lookup returns CDR1 LNHDA and CDR2 SQIVND (reference sequence). CDR3 residues: CASSIEETQYF. The CDR3 region has the DNA TGTGCCAGTAGTATAGAGGAGACCCAGTACTTC.

In the case of this clonotype: One end of the junction does not line up with germline, which may come from a read error. The chain has TRBV9 and TRBJ2-5; D is unresolved. The V gene's germline CDR1 is SGDLS and CDR2 YYNGEE. The CDR3 loop spans 14 amino acids. This chain's CDR3 is CASSVNPGPETQSF. In DNA, the CDR3 is TGTGCCAGCAGCGTAAACCCCGGGCCGGAGACCCAGTCCTTC.

The chain has TRBV20-1 and TRBJ2-3; unclear D gene. V was pared by 6 bases and J by 8 bases, with 18 bases between. CDR3 size: 13 residues. CDR1 is DFQATT and CDR2 is SNEGSKA in the germline V gene (reference sequence). Here the CDR3 DNA reads TGCAGTGCCAAAGCCACTTCAGTTGGTACGCAGTATTTT. Translation gives CSAKATSVGTQYF.

The chain couples TRBV5-8 to TRBJ2-3; maybe TRBD1 (6 bases). V gave up 1 base and J gave up 1 base, with 10 bases separating them. Germline CDR1 is SGHTS and CDR2 is YDEGEE. This CDR3 spans 15 amino acids. CDR3 nucleotide sequence: TGTGCCAGCAGCTTGAGAAGACAGGGCACAGATACGCAGTATTTT. Its protein is CASSLRRQGTDTQYF.

This clonotype showed up many times. The chain recombines TRBV6-2 or TRBV6-3 with TRBJ1-6, with TRBD1 as a possible D gene (5 bases). V was shortened by 8 bases and J by 5 bases, with 10 bases between the two germline ends. The CDR3 totals 13 residues. The germline gives CDR1 MNHEY, CDR2 SVGEGT. The CDR3 DNA is TGTGCCAGCTCCGTCAGGGATAATTCACCCCTCCACTTT. Protein: CASSVRDNSPLHF.

The V and J genes are TRBV7-8 and TRBJ2-2; D is unresolved. Germline-derived CDR1 and CDR2 are SGHVS and FQNEAQ. Trimming took off 1 base at V and 5 bases at J, with 11 bases between the two ends. The CDR3 covers 15 residues. The CDR3 region has the DNA TGTGCCAGCAGCTTAGGAACCTACGGGACCGGGGAGCTGTTTTTT. Residues: CASSLGTYGTGELFF.

The gene calls are TRBV7-9 and TRBJ1-5; D call uncertain. The V gene's germline CDR1 is SEHNR and CDR2 FQNEAQ (reference sequence). Trimming cost V 4 bases and J 5 bases, with 9 bases left between them. The length of the CDR3 is 13 residues. The CDR3 DNA reads as TGTGCCAGCAGCTCCCAAGAATATCAGCCCCAGCATTTT. Translation gives CASSSQEYQPQHF.

Only one count was recorded for this clonotype. The chain uses TRBV6-2 or TRBV6-3 and TRBJ2-7, with TRBD2 identical over 14 bases. The CDR3 is 16 amino acids. Germline loops: CDR1 MNHEY, CDR2 SVGEGT. V dropped 7 bases and J dropped 0; count of bases not matched to a gene: 5. CDR3 in DNA: TGTGCCAGCACAGGACTAGCGGGGGGAAGCTCCTACGAGCAGTACTTC. Translation: CASTGLAGGSSYEQYF.

Ten or more counts support this clonotype. A much bigger clone sits one base away, suggesting this may be a read error. The chain carries TRBV11-2 and TRBJ2-7, with 7 bases that match TRBD1. V shed 3 bases and J 4 bases; nucleotides not matched to a gene: 9. This CDR3 has 15 residues. Germline V gene sequence: CDR1 SGHAT, CDR2 FQNNGV. The CDR3: CASSLATGASYEQYF. The CDR3 DNA sequence: TGTGCCAGCAGCTTGGCAACAGGGGCTTCTTACGAGCAGTACTTC.

The chain joins TRBV7-9 to TRBJ2-7, with D maybe TRBD2 (6 bases). The V end lost 1 base, the J end lost 5 bases, and 6 bases lay between the germline ends. The germline gives CDR1 SEHNR, CDR2 FQNEAQ (reference sequence). The CDR3 loop spans 12 amino acids. In DNA form, the CDR3 reads TGTGCCAGCAGCTTAGGCGGGGACGAGCAGTACTTC. Encoded protein: CASSLGGDEQYF.

The V call is TRBV15, the J call TRBJ2-1, with D perhaps TRBD1 (5 bases). Trimming removed 1 base from V and 4 bases from J, with 14 bases in between. The germline gives CDR1 LNHNV, CDR2 YYDKDF (reference sequence). This CDR3 comprises 16 residues. The CDR3 reads CATSRATTGVYNEQFF. The CDR3 nucleotides read TGTGCCACCAGCAGAGCTACCACAGGAGTATACAATGAGCAGTTCTTC.